Described below is a single T cell receptor beta chain sequence and its context. The germline gives CDR1 DFQATT, CDR2 SNEGSKA (reference sequence). Trimming stripped 6 bases from V and 7 bases from J, with 13 bases between. CDR3 size: 11 residues. This sample was included in a study of blood T cell repertoires in COVID-19. Across the study: Samples of COVID-19 (acute and convalescent) were obtained from the United States, Italy and Spain.

Repertoires were generated with immunoSEQ multiplex PCR, while TCRdb's copy carries only in-frame clones and drops some. The sample gives 35,000 to 40,000 clones, 78% of which show up once; over 15% is in the top ten. Sequences were obtained from peripheral blood. The chain recombines TRBV20-1 with TRBJ2-7; maybe TRBD1 (7 bases). The receptor comes from a man between 70 and 80 years old with acute or convalescent COVID-19. The CDR3 DNA is TGCAGTGCCGACAGGGCGGGAGAGCAGTACTTC. This codes for CSADRAGEQYF.